The TCR beta chain described here comes from a study of control samples from healthy donors and cancer patients. Here immunoSEQ multiplex PCR was the method, and the copy in TCRdb shows in-frame clones only, minus some. The sample consists of 50,000 or so clones, 88% of them appearing once. The specimen sequenced was blood. This TCR derives from a man between 50 and 59 years old in good health.

The CDR3 region is CASSEGSSIFSQPQHF. CDR3 bases: TGTGCCAGCAGTGAAGGGTCCTCTATATTCTCTCAGCCCCAGCATTTT. The chain is built from TRBV6-1 and TRBJ1-5; D remains ambiguous. Per the germline V gene, CDR1 is MNHNS and CDR2 is SASEGT. V lost 1 base and J lost 6, with 16 bases in between. The CDR3 runs to 16 residues.